The 10 T cell receptor beta chains presented below share a single source sample, sequenced in a study of cytomegalovirus exposure and HLA in healthy donors. The table came from immunoSEQ multiplex PCR; TCRdb's copy has only in-frame clones and leaves some out. The data show some 100,000 clones, roughly nine tenths seen once. The sample comprised PBMCs. These receptors all stem from a man between 18 and 29 years old in good health and CMV-seropositive.

The chain is built from TRBV13 and TRBJ1-1; no clear D gene. The CDR3 is made up of 14 amino acids. CDR1 is PRHDT and CDR2 is FYEKMQ in the germline V gene (reference sequence). Trimming shortened V by 3 bases and J by 0 bases, and 8 bases separated the two germline ends. The CDR3 loop is CASSLNGVNTEAFF. In nucleotides, the CDR3 is TGTGCCAGCAGCTTGAACGGGGTGAACACTGAAGCTTTCTTT.

The chain uses TRBV30 and TRBJ1-6, with a weak D call TRBD1 (5 bases). The CDR3 length is 13 residues. Between the trimmed V and J ends, which lost 5 bases and 9 bases, there was a span of 14 bases. CDR1 is GTSNPN and CDR2 is SVGIG in the germline V gene (reference sequence). Here the CDR3 reads CAWGRQGISPLHF. The CDR3 bases are TGTGCCTGGGGCAGGCAGGGTATTTCACCCCTCCACTTT.

The gene calls are TRBV6-6 and TRBJ2-1; weak D call: TRBD2 (6 bases). The germline V gene encodes CDR1 MNHNY and CDR2 SVGAGI (reference sequence). This CDR3 has 14 residues. V lost 5 bases and J 6 bases, leaving 14 bases between the germline ends. The CDR3 coding sequence is TGTGCCAGCAGTCAGCGGAGGGGCCCCAATGAGCAGTTCTTC. Protein sequence: CASSQRRGPNEQFF.

This clone was counted a single time. V usage is TRBV14 and J usage is TRBJ2-5; 9 nucleotides match TRBD1. Trimming took 8 bases from V and 4 from J; bases not matched to a gene: 2. The CDR3 sequence is 12 residues long. Germline lookup yields CDR1 SGHDN and CDR2 FVKESK. CDR3 coding DNA: TGTGCCAGCGGACAGGGGAGAGAGACCCAGTACTTC. Its protein is CASGQGRETQYF.

The chain employs TRBV27 and TRBJ2-6; the D is unclear. With 3 bases removed from V and 5 bases from J, the gap between germline ends came to 11 bases. Germline-derived CDR1 and CDR2 are MNHEY and SMNVEV (reference sequence). The CDR3 is made up of 15 amino acids. The CDR3 sequence: CASSFILARANVLTF. The CDR3 DNA follows: TGTGCCAGCAGTTTTATATTGGCCCGGGCCAACGTCCTGACTTTC.

The chain carries TRBV5-4 and TRBJ2-7; D is perhaps TRBD1 (6 bases). CDR1 is SGHNT and CDR2 is YYREEE in the germline V gene (reference sequence). Between the trimmed V and J ends, which lost 0 bases and 4 bases, there was a span of 17 bases. CDR3 length equals 16 residues. CDR3 nucleotide sequence: TGTGCCAGCAGCTTGGAGTCAGGGGTATCGCTTTACGAGCAGTACTTC. Translated: CASSLESGVSLYEQYF.

The chain joins TRBV18 to TRBJ1-1; D perhaps matches TRBD1 (5 bases). The length of the CDR3 is 15 residues. V was pared by 4 bases and J by 0 bases, with 12 bases between. Germline V gene sequence: CDR1 KGHSH, CDR2 LQKENI. The CDR3 coding sequence is TGTGCCAGCTCACGACAGAGGAAGATGAACACTGAAGCTTTCTTT. Translating gives CASSRQRKMNTEAFF.

The V gene is TRBV4-1, the J gene TRBJ2-7; 9 nucleotides match TRBD1. The trim removed 3 bases at V and 4 bases at J, leaving 7 bases unmatched. From germline, CDR1 is MGHRA and CDR2 YSYEKL. The CDR3 is 15 amino acids. The DNA of the CDR3 is TGCGCCAGCAGCCAGTTACAGGGGGCGCGTTACGAGCAGTACTTC. Amino acid sequence: CASSQLQGARYEQYF.

CDR3 DNA: TGCAGCGTTGTTTACAGTAAGAACACTGAAGCTTTCTTT. This gives the protein CSVVYSKNTEAFF. V and J are TRBV29-1 and TRBJ1-1; no clear D. Germline-derived CDR1 and CDR2 are SQVTM and ANQGSEA. The CDR3 consists of 13 residues. Trimming left V 4 bases short and J 1 base short, with 10 bases between.

The J gene is TRBJ1-2, the V gene TRBV18; 8 nucleotides agree with TRBD1. V shed 3 bases and J 4 bases; nucleotides not matched to a gene: 7. This CDR3 is built from 15 residues. Germline assignment: CDR1 KGHSH and CDR2 LQKENI. The CDR3: CASSPMDRVSYGYTF. CDR3 DNA: TGTGCCAGCTCACCGATGGACAGGGTCAGCTATGGCTACACCTTC.